This T cell receptor beta chain derives from a study of T cell changes during pregnancy in multiple sclerosis. The CDR3 contains 15 residues. V shed 1 base and J shed 2 bases, with 13 bases lying between them. Per the germline V gene, CDR1 is SGHTS and CDR2 is YDEGEE. Assay: immunoSEQ multiplex PCR; the TCRdb copy retains only in-frame clones and omits some. The sample gives 35,000 to 45,000 clones, 90% of which show up once; around 0.5% is in the top ten. The sequencing used CD4+ T cells from peripheral blood mononuclear cells, collected in the first trimester of pregnancy. The TCR originated in a female donor in good health, enrolled as a control in a pregnancy study. The chain employs TRBV5-8 and TRBJ2-7; D perhaps matches TRBD2 (5 bases). The chain's CDR3 is CASSLLGSGTYEQYF. In DNA, the CDR3 is TGTGCCAGCAGCTTGTTAGGCTCCGGGACCTACGAGCAGTACTTC.